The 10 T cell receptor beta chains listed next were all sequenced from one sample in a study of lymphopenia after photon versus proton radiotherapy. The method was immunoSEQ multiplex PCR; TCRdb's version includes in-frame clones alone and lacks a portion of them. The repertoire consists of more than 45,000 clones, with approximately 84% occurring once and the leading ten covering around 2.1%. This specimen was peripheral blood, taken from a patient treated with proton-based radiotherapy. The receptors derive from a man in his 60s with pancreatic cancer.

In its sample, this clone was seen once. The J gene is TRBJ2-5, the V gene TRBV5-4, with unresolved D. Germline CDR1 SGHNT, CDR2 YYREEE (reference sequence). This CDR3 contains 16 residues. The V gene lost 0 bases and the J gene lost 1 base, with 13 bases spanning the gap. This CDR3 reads CASSLGSTWGQETQYF. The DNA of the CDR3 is TGTGCCAGCAGCTTGGGGTCTACATGGGGCCAAGAGACCCAGTACTTC.

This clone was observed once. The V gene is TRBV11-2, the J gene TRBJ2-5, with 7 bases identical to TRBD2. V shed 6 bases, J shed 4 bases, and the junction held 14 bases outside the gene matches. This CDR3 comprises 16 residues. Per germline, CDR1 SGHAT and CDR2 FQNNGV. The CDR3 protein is CASREREGFSRETQYF. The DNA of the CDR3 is TGTGCCAGCAGAGAAAGGGAGGGGTTTTCGAGAGAGACCCAGTACTTC.

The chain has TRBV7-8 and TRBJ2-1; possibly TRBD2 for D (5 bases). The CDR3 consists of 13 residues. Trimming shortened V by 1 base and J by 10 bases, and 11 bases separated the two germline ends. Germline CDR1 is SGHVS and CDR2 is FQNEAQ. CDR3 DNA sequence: TGTGCCAGCAGCTTAGGGGTGGGAGTGGAGCAGTTCTTC. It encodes CASSLGVGVEQFF.

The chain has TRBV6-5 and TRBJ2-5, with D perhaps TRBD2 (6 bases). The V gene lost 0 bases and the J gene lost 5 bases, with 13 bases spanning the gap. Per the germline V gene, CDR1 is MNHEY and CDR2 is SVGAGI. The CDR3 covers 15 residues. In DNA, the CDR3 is TGTGCCAGCAGTTACTCACGGGTAGGGAGGGAGACCCAGTACTTC. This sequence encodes CASSYSRVGRETQYF.

The CDR3 region has the DNA TGCAGCGTTGGGGTCAGCATCAACACCGGGGAGCTGTTTTTT. It is translated as CSVGVSINTGELFF. This sequence joins TRBV29-1 and TRBJ2-2; no clear D gene. The V gene's germline CDR1 is SQVTM and CDR2 ANQGSEA. The V end was cut by 4 bases, the J end by 2 bases, with 11 bases between. This CDR3 is 14 amino acids long.

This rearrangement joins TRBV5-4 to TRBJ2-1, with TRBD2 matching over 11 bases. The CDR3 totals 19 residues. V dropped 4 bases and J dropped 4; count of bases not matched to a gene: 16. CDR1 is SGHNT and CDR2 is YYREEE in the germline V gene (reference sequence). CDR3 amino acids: CASSPASRLAGSRYNEQFF. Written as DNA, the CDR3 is TGTGCCAGCAGCCCTGCCTCGAGACTAGCGGGATCAAGGTACAATGAGCAGTTCTTC.

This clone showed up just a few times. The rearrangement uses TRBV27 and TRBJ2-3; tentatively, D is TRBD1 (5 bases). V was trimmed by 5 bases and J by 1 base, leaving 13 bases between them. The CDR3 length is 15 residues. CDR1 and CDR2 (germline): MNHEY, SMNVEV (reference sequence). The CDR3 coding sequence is TGTGCCAGCAGTCCTAAGGGGCTACGCACAGATACGCAGTATTTT. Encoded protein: CASSPKGLRTDTQYF.

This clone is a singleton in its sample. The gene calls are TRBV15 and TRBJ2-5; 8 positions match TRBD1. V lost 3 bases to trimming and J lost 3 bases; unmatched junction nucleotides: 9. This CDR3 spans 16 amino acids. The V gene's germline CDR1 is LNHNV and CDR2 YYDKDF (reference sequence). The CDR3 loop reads CATSRDRTGRKETQYF. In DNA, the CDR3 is TGTGCCACCAGCAGGGACCGGACAGGGAGGAAAGAGACCCAGTACTTC.

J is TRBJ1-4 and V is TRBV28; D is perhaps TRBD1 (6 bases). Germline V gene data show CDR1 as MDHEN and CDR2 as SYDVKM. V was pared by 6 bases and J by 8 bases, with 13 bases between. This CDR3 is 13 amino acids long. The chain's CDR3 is CASSLDRGEKLFF. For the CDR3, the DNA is TGTGCCAGCAGCCTGGACAGAGGAGAAAAACTGTTTTTT.

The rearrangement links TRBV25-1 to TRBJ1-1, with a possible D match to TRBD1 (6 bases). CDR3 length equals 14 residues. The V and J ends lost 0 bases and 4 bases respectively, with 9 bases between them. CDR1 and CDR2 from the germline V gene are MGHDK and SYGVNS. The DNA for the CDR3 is TGTGCCAGCAGTGAATATCGGGGGGCCACTGAAGCTTTCTTT. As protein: CASSEYRGATEAFF.